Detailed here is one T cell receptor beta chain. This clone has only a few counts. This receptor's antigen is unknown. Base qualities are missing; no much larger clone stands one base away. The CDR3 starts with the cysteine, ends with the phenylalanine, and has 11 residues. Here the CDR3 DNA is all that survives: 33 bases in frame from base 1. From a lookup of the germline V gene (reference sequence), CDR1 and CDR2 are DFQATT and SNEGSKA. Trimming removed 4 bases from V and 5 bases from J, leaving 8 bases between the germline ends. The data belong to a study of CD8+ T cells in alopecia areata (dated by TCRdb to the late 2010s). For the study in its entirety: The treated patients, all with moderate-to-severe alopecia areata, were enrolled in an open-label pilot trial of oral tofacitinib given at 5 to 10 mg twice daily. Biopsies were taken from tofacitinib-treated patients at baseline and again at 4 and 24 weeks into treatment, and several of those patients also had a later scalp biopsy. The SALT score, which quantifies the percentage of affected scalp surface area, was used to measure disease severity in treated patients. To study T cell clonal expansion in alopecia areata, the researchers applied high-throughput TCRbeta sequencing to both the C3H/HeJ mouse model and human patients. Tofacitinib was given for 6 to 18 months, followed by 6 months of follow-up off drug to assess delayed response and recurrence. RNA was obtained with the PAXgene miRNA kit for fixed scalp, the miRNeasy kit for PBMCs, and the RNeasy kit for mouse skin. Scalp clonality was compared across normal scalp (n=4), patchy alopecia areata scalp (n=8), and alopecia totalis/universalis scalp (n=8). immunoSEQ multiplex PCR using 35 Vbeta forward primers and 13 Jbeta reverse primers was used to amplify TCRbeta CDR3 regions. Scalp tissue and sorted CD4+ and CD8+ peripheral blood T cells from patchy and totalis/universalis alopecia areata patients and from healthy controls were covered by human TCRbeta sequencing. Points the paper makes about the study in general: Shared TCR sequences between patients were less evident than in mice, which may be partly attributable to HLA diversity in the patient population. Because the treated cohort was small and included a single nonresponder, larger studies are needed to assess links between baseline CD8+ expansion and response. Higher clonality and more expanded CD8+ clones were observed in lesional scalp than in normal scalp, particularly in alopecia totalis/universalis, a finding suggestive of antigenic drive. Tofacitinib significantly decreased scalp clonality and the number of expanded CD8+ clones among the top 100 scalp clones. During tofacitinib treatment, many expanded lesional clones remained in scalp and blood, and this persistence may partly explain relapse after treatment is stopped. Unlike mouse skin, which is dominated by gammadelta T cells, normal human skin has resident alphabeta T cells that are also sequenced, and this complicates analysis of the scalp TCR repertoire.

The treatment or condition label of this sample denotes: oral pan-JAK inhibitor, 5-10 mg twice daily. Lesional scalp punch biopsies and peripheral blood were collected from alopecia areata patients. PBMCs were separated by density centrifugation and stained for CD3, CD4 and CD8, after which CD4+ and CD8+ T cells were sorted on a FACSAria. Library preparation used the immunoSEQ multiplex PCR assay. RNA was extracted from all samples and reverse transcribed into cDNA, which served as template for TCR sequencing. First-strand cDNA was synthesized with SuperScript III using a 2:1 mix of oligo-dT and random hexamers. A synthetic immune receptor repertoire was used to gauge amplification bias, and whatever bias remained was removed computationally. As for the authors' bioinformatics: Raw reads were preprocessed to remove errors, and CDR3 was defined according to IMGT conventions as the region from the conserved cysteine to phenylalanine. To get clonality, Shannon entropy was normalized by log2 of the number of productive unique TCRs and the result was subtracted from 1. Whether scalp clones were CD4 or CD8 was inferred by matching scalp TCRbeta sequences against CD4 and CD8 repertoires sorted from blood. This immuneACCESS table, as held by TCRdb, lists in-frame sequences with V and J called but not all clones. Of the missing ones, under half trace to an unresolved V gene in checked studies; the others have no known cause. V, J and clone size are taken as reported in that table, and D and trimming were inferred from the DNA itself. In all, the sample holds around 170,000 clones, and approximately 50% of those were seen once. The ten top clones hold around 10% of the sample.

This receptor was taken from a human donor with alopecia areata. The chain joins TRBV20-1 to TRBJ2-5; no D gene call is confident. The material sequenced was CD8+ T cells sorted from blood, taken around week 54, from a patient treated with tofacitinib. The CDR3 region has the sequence CSATILETQYF. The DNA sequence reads TGCAGTGCTACCATACTGGAGACCCAGTACTTC.